Below are 32 T cell receptor beta chains sequenced from a single sample in a study of Ad26.COV2.S vaccination and SARS-CoV-2 variants. Using immunoSEQ multiplex PCR, the repertoire was profiled, and TCRdb retains in-frame clones only, with some absent. The table lists around 170,000 clones, around nine tenths of them singletons, with approximately 6% in the top ten. The source material was peripheral blood, sampled after recovery from COVID-19. The receptors were gathered from a human donor who had recovered from COVID-19.

This clone was seen a handful of times. The chain recombines TRBV7-3 with TRBJ1-1; no definite D call. V was cut by 5 bases and J by 4 bases, with 11 bases left in between. The CDR3 spans 13 residues. Germline-derived CDR1 and CDR2 are SGHTA and FQGTGA. The CDR3 reads CASSLGSGTEAFF. The CDR3 nucleotides are TGTGCCAGCAGCCTAGGATCGGGCACTGAAGCTTTCTTT.

The count of this clone is one. The gene calls are TRBV11-1 and TRBJ2-7, with D unresolved. The CDR3 sequence is 16 residues long. V was trimmed by 1 base and J by 3 bases, leaving 16 bases between them. CDR1 is SGHAT, CDR2 FQDESV, per germline (reference sequence). The CDR3 sequence: CASSLGGGGDFYEQYF. The DNA of the CDR3 is TGTGCCAGCAGCTTAGGAGGCGGCGGCGACTTCTACGAGCAGTACTTC.

V is TRBV11-2 and J is TRBJ2-7; TRBD2 matches 8 bases. The length of the CDR3 is 13 residues. Looked up from germline, CDR1 is SGHAT and CDR2 is FQNNGV. The ends lost 4 bases at V and 11 bases at J; junction bases unmatched: 10. CDR3 in DNA: TGTGCCAGCAGCTCCCTCGGGGGGGGCGCTAAGTACTTC. It specifies CASSSLGGGAKYF. Drawing the rest from reference TRBV11-2 and TRBJ2-7, the complete variable domain is EAGVAQSPRYKIIEKRQSVAFWCNPISGHATLYWYQQILGQGPKLLIQFQNNGVVDDSQLPKDRFSAERLKGVDSTLKIQPAKLEDSAVYLCASSSLGGGAKYFGPGTRLTVT.

V is TRBV1 and J is TRBJ2-1; TRBD1 is the table's D call and was not checked against the DNA. TRBV1 constitutes a pseudogene. The CDR3 consists of 15 residues. DNA for the CDR3: TGCACCAGCAGCCAGTCGGACAGGGCGAAGAATGAGCAGTTCTTC. It yields the protein CTSSQSDRAKNEQFF.

This sequence joins TRBV3-1 (or the pseudogene TRBV3-2) and TRBJ1-5, with TRBD1 matching 8 bases. V was pared by 5 bases and J by 4 bases, with 7 bases of the junction left unmatched. The CDR3 totals 15 residues. Per the germline V gene, CDR1 is LGHDT and CDR2 is YNNKEL (reference sequence). In DNA, the CDR3 is TGTGCCAGCAGCACGACAGGGGCTGGGAATCAGCCCCAGCATTTT. Its translation: CASSTTGAGNQPQHF.

This clone appeared a few times. The CDR3 sequence: CSANLNTEAFF. In nucleotides, the CDR3 is TGCAGCGCAAATCTGAACACTGAAGCTTTCTTT. The rearrangement uses TRBV29-1 and TRBJ1-1; no definite D call. Germline V gene sequence: CDR1 SQVTM, CDR2 ANQGSEA. The CDR3 is 11 amino acids. V lost 7 bases and J 0 bases, leaving 6 bases between the germline ends.

The chain uses TRBV6-5 and TRBJ2-5; 10 nucleotides align to TRBD2. The CDR3 is 16 amino acids. Germline V gives CDR1 MNHEY, CDR2 SVGAGI. The V segment lost 2 bases and the J segment 5 bases; nucleotides outside the gene matches: 8. The CDR3 reads CASSYLGLAGEETQYF. The CDR3 DNA sequence: TGTGCCAGCAGTTACCTCGGGCTAGCGGGGGAGGAGACCCAGTACTTC.

The CDR3 reads CASRGTGAGELFF. The DNA of the CDR3 is TGTGCCAGCAGGGGGACAGGGGCCGGGGAGCTGTTTTTT. This rearrangement joins TRBV28 to TRBJ2-2; 10 bases fit TRBD1. CDR1 is MDHEN and CDR2 is SYDVKM in the germline V gene. CDR3 length: 13 amino acids. After removal of 6 bases from V and 6 bases from J, the junction contained 1 base not matched to a gene.

This clone was counted a single time. The J gene is TRBJ2-7, the V gene TRBV28; D is unclear. CDR3 length: 11 residues. Germline-derived CDR1 and CDR2 are MDHEN and SYDVKM. Between the trimmed V and J ends, which lost 2 bases and 7 bases, there was a span of 6 bases. The CDR3 DNA reads as TGTGCCAGCAGTTTAAATGGGGAGCAGTACTTC. Residues: CASSLNGEQYF.

Only a few counts were recorded for this clone. This chain links TRBV27 with TRBJ1-1; unclear D gene. Trimming took 6 bases from V and 1 from J, leaving 9 bases between them. CDR3 length: 13 residues. Germline V gives CDR1 MNHEY, CDR2 SMNVEV (reference sequence). The CDR3 coding sequence is TGTGCCAGCAGCCGCATGAGGAACACTGAAGCTTTCTTT. Amino acid sequence: CASSRMRNTEAFF.

This clone appeared a single time. The rearrangement uses TRBV7-2 and TRBJ2-3; D is uncertain. The CDR3 loop spans 13 amino acids. Looked up from germline, CDR1 is SGHTA and CDR2 is FQGNSA. Deletions cut 2 bases from V and 2 bases from J, with 5 bases between. The CDR3 loop reads CASSLFNTDTQYF. The CDR3 nucleotides read TGTGCCAGCAGCTTATTCAACACAGATACGCAGTATTTT.

The V gene is TRBV5-1, the J gene TRBJ2-5; D is unresolved. CDR1 is SGHRS and CDR2 is YFSETQ in the germline V gene. The ends were cut back, 1 base at V and 5 bases at J, with 6 bases in the middle. CDR3 length: 12 amino acids. Here the CDR3 reads CASSLYLETQYF. As DNA, the CDR3 is TGCGCCAGCAGCTTGTACTTGGAGACCCAGTACTTC.

This chain links TRBV27 with TRBJ2-5; unclear D gene. V dropped 2 bases and J dropped 1 base, with 11 bases sitting between them. In germline, CDR1 is MNHEY, CDR2 SMNVEV (reference sequence). This CDR3 is 15 amino acids long. Written as DNA, the CDR3 is TGTGCCAGCAGTTTACTCCCGACTCCCCAAGAGACCCAGTACTTC. Amino acids: CASSLLPTPQETQYF.

The chain joins TRBV28 to TRBJ1-2; D is unresolved. CDR1 is MDHEN and CDR2 is SYDVKM in the germline V gene. The germline V and J ends were trimmed by 7 bases and 6 bases, with 9 bases remaining between them. The CDR3 has 11 residues. The CDR3 DNA reads as TGTGCCAGCAAAGTCTCCCATGGCTACACCTTC. Translation: CASKVSHGYTF.

The V and J genes are TRBV2 and TRBJ2-3; the D gene is possibly TRBD2 (5 bases). Per germline, CDR1 SNHLY and CDR2 FYNNEI. The ends were cut back, 2 bases at V and 6 bases at J, with 9 bases in the middle. The CDR3 spans 13 residues. CDR3 sequence reads: CASSERSGDTQYF. The CDR3 nucleotides are TGTGCCAGCAGTGAACGCTCGGGGGATACGCAGTATTTT.

This rearrangement joins TRBV5-6 to TRBJ2-7, with TRBD1 identical over 8 bases. The J segment lost 1 base and the V segment lost 2 bases, leaving 11 bases of the junction unmatched. The germline V gene has CDR1 SGHDT and CDR2 YYEEEE. CDR3 length: 17 amino acids. The CDR3 sequence is CASSFRPRGRRSYEQYF. The CDR3 DNA follows: TGTGCCAGCAGCTTCAGGCCCAGGGGGCGGAGGTCCTACGAGCAGTACTTC.

Only a few counts were recorded for this clone. The V gene is TRBV11-2, the J gene TRBJ1-2, with D possibly matching TRBD1 (6 bases). Trimming stripped 4 bases from V and 6 bases from J, with 9 bases between. Germline V gene sequence: CDR1 SGHAT, CDR2 FQNNGV. The CDR3 runs 12 residues. CDR3 protein: CASSSEGDGYTF. The CDR3 DNA sequence: TGTGCCAGCAGCTCAGAGGGGGATGGCTACACCTTC.

The chain uses TRBV23-1 and TRBJ2-7; no firm D call. TRBV23-1 is an open reading frame whose function is uncertain. With 6 bases removed from V and 7 bases from J, the gap between germline ends came to 22 bases. CDR3 length equals 15 residues. CDR3 amino acids: CASSSPTKKFGEQYF. CDR3 nucleotide sequence: TGCGCCAGCAGCTCTCCAACTAAGAAGTTCGGTGAGCAGTACTTC.

The J gene is TRBJ2-2, the V gene TRBV7-3; D is ambiguous. Trimming stripped 3 bases from V and 2 bases from J, with 4 bases between. This CDR3 has 13 residues. Germline CDR1 is SGHTA and CDR2 is FQGTGA. DNA for the CDR3: TGTGCCAGCAGCTTCCTAAACACCGGGGAGCTGTTTTTT. Translating it yields CASSFLNTGELFF.

This clone was seen a handful of times. This chain connects TRBV27 to TRBJ2-7; 11 bases are shared with TRBD2. This CDR3 contains 15 residues. The trim removed 5 bases at V and 4 bases at J, leaving 7 bases unmatched. From germline, CDR1 is MNHEY and CDR2 SMNVEV (reference sequence). In DNA form, the CDR3 reads TGTGCCAGCAGTCTAACCGGGACTAGCGGATACGAGCAGTACTTC. This codes for CASSLTGTSGYEQYF.

The chain has TRBV27 and TRBJ2-5; no clear D gene. Trimming removed 5 bases from V and 7 bases from J, with 17 bases in between. The CDR3 is 14 amino acids. Per the germline V gene, CDR1 is MNHEY and CDR2 is SMNVEV (reference sequence). CDR3 sequence (DNA): TGTGCCAGCAGTCCCTCTCCGGGCTTAGGGACCCAGTACTTC. Protein product: CASSPSPGLGTQYF.

The chain links TRBV5-6 to TRBJ2-4; 8 nucleotides align to TRBD1. V trimming: 5 bases; J trimming: 0 bases; junction bases outside the gene matches: 4. This CDR3 is 15 amino acids long. Germline-derived CDR1 and CDR2 are SGHDT and YYEEEE. The CDR3 coding sequence is TGTGCCAGCAGTCGACAGGGGTTAGCCAAAAACATTCAGTACTTC. Translating it yields CASSRQGLAKNIQYF.

The chain has TRBV5-1 and TRBJ2-1, with 13 bases identical to TRBD2. Germline V CDR1 and CDR2: SGHRS, YFSETQ. CDR3 length: 18 amino acids. Unmatched junction bases numbered 5, after V lost 2 bases and J lost 0 bases. The CDR3 DNA sequence: TGCGCCAGCAGCTTACTAGCGGGAGGGCCTCTCTCCTACAATGAGCAGTTCTTC. This translates into CASSLLAGGPLSYNEQFF.

The chain is built from TRBV11-1 and TRBJ1-1; D is perhaps TRBD1 (5 bases). V was pared by 5 bases and J by 5 bases, with 9 bases between. Germline CDR1 is SGHAT and CDR2 is FQDESV (reference sequence). The CDR3 is 12 amino acids. CDR3 residues: CASSPGGTEAFF. The CDR3 DNA reads as TGTGCCAGCAGCCCTGGGGGGACTGAAGCTTTCTTT.

The rearrangement joins TRBV7-2 to TRBJ2-5, with D perhaps TRBD2 (6 bases). The CDR3 length is 15 residues. Between the trimmed V and J ends, which lost 4 bases and 5 bases, there was a span of 17 bases. CDR1 is SGHTA, CDR2 FQGNSA, per germline. CDR3 residues: CASSYSSVGRETQYF. The CDR3 nucleotides are TGTGCCAGCAGCTATTCTAGCGTTGGGAGGGAGACCCAGTACTTC.

V is TRBV9 and J is TRBJ2-3; D is uncertain. V was clipped by 1 base and J by 1 base, with 7 bases between them. This CDR3 comprises 14 residues. CDR1 is SGDLS, CDR2 YYNGEE, per germline. Here the CDR3 DNA reads TGTGCCAGCAGCGTACGTGGGGGCACAGATACGCAGTATTTT. Translated, it gives CASSVRGGTDTQYF.

The CDR3 sequence: CSARAGTEQYF. The DNA of the CDR3 is TGCAGTGCTAGGGCGGGTACCGAGCAGTACTTC. The rearrangement joins TRBV20-1 to TRBJ2-7; tentative D call: TRBD2 (5 bases). The CDR3 is 11 residues long. The germline V gene has CDR1 DFQATT and CDR2 SNEGSKA (reference sequence). V dropped 3 bases and J dropped 6 bases, with 9 bases sitting between them.

This chain's CDR3 is CASSSPLGGIHYNEQFF. In nucleotides, the CDR3 is TGTGCCAGCAGTTCCCCGCTGGGGGGCATACACTACAATGAGCAGTTCTTC. V gene TRBV27 combines with J gene TRBJ2-1; D may be TRBD1 or TRBD2 (6 bases each). V lost 4 bases, J lost 3 bases, and 19 bases lay in between. This CDR3 spans 17 amino acids. Germline V gene sequence: CDR1 MNHEY, CDR2 SMNVEV (reference sequence).

The chain has TRBV2 and TRBJ1-5; 7 positions match TRBD1. This CDR3 has 15 residues. Germline V gene data show CDR1 as SNHLY and CDR2 as FYNNEI. V shed 7 bases, J shed 0 bases, and the junction held 6 bases outside the gene matches. The CDR3 DNA is TGTGCCAGCACTCTGGACAGGATTAGCAATCAGCCCCAGCATTTT. Translation: CASTLDRISNQPQHF.

This clone was seen a few times. The chain joins TRBV12-1 to TRBJ2-5; the table's D gene call, TRBD1, was not cross checked with the DNA. TRBV12-1 is reported as a pseudogene. This CDR3 is 15 amino acids long. CDR3 sequence reads: CASSLPPGTDETQYF. The CDR3 DNA follows: TGTGCCAGCAGCCTGCCGCCCGGGACAGATGAGACCCAGTACTTC.

The chain carries TRBV7-8 and TRBJ1-6; D is unresolved. Trimming took 5 bases from V and 2 from J, leaving 16 bases between them. Germline loops: CDR1 SGHVS, CDR2 FQNEAQ. CDR3 length: 17 residues. CDR3 loop: CASSPVWSPTYNSPLHF. CDR3 nucleotides: TGTGCCAGCAGCCCAGTTTGGAGTCCTACCTATAATTCACCCCTCCACTTT.

The rearrangement uses TRBV7-6 and TRBJ1-3; 9 nucleotides align to TRBD1. Germline CDR1 is SGHVS and CDR2 is FNYEAQ. The junction had 4 bases not matched to a gene; V was cut back by 5 bases and J by 2 bases. The CDR3 is made up of 15 amino acids. CDR3 residues: CASSLRQGAGNTIYF. The CDR3, as DNA: TGTGCCAGCAGCCTCAGACAGGGGGCTGGAAACACCATATATTTT.